This TCR beta chain was identified during a study of shared clonotypes between healthy human individuals. Study in general: A couple of women and a few men aged 18 to 49 made up the donors. Findings of the study overall: Clonotypes shared by all four sorted-subset donors had higher generation probabilities than non-shared clonotypes.

Profiling relied on immunoSEQ multiplex PCR, and the TCRdb table lists in-frame clones only, not all of them. Of approximately 2.4 million clones in the sample, approximately 96% were seen once. A note on this clone: Its antigen is not identified.

Splitting of CD4+ cells produced CD45RA+ naive and CD45RA-negative memory subsets. The TCR comes from a man between 18 and 29 years old in good health. What was sequenced was naive CD4+ T cells sorted from blood. The subset is: CD45RA+ positively selected.

The CDR3 bases are TGCGCCAGCAGCTCAACGGGACAGGGGAGCCCCGAGCAGTACTTC. Translated, it gives CASSSTGQGSPEQYF. The chain links TRBV5-1 to TRBJ2-7; 10 bases fit TRBD1. This CDR3 region has 15 residues. Per germline, CDR1 SGHRS and CDR2 YFSETQ. The V gene end was trimmed by 3 bases and the J gene end by 6 bases; junction bases not matched to a gene: 9.